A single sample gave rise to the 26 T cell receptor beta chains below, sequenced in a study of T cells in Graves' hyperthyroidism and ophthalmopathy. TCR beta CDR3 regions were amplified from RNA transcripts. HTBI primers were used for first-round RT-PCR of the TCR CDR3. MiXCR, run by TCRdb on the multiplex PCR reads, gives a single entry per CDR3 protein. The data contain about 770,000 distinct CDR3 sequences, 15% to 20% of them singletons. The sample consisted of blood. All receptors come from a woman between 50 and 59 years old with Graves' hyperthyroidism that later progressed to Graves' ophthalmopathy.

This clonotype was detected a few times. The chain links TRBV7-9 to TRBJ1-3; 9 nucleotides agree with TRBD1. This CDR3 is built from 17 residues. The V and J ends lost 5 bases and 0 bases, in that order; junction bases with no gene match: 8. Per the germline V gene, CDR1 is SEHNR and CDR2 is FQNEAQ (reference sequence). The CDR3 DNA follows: TGTGCCAGCAGCGGGTGGACAGGGGAGAACTCTGGAAACACCATATATTTT. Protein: CASSGWTGENSGNTIYF.

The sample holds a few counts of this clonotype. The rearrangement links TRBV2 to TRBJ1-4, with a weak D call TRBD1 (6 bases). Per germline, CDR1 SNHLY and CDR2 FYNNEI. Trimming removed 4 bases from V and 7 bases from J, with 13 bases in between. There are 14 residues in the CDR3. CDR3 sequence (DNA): TGTGCCAGCAGTGCGGGGGGGGGGCCTGAAAAACTGTTTTTT. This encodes CASSAGGGPEKLFF.

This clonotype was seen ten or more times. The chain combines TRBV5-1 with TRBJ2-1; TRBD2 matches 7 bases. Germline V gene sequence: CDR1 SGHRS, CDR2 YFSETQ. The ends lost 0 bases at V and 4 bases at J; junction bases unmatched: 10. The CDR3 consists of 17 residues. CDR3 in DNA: TGCGCCAGCAGCTTGGTTCCTCACGGGGGGTATTACAATGAGCAGTTCTTC. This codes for CASSLVPHGGYYNEQFF. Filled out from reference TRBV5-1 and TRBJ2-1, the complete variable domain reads KAGVTQTPRYLIKTRGQQVTLSCSPISGHRSVSWYQQTPGQGLQFLFEYFSETQRNKGNFPGRFSGRQFSNSRSEMNVSTLELGDSALYLCASSLVPHGGYYNEQFFGPGTRLTVL.

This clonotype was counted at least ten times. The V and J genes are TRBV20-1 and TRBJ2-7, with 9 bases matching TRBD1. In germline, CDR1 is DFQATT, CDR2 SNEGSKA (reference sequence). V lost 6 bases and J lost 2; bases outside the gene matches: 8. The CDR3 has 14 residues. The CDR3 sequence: CSATNRGRAYEQYF. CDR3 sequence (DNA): TGCAGTGCCACAAACAGGGGGCGAGCCTACGAGCAGTACTTC.

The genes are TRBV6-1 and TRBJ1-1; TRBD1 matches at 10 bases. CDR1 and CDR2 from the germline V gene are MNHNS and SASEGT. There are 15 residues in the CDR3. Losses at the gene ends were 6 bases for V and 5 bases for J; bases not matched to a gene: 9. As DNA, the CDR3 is TGTGCCAGCAGGCGACGGGACAGGGGTGAGACTGAAGCTTTCTTT. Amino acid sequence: CASRRRDRGETEAFF.

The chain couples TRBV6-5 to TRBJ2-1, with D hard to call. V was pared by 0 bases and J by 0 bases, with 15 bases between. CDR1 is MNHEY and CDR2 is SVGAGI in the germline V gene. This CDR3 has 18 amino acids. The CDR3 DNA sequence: TGTGCCAGCAGTTACTCGAGCCATCTTTATAGCTCCTACAATGAGCAGTTCTTC. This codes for CASSYSSHLYSSYNEQFF.

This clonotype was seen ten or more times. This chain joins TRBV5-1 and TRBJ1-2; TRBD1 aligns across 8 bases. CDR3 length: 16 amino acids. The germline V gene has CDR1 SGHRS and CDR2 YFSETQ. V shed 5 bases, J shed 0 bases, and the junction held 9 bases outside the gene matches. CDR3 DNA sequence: TGCGCCAGCAGTCCCCAACAGGGGGTAACTAACTATGGCTACACCTTC. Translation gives CASSPQQGVTNYGYTF.

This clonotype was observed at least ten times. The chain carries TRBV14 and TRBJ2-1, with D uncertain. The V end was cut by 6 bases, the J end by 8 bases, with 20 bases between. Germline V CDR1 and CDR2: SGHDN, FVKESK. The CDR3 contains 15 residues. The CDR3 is CASSTSGRYFYEQFF. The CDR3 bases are TGTGCCAGCAGTACGTCCGGCAGATATTTTTATGAGCAGTTCTTC.

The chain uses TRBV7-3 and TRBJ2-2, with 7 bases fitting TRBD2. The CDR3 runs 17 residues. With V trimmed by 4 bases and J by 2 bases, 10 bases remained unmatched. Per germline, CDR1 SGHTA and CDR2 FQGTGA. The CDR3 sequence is CASSSGVAGPNTGELFF. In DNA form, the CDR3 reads TGTGCCAGCAGCTCTGGGGTAGCGGGCCCAAACACCGGGGAGCTGTTTTTT. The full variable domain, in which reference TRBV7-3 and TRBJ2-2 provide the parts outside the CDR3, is GAGVSQTPSNKVTEKGKYVELRCDPISGHTALYWYRQSLGQGPEFLIYFQGTGAADDSGLPNDRFFAVRPEGSVSTLKIQRTERGDSAVYLCASSSGVAGPNTGELFFGEGSRLTVL.

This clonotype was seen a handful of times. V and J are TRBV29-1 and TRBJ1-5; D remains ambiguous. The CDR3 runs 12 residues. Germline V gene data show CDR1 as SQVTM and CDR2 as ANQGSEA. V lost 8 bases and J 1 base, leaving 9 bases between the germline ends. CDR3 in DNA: TGCAGCACGCAGGAGAGCAATCAGCCCCAGCATTTT. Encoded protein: CSTQESNQPQHF.

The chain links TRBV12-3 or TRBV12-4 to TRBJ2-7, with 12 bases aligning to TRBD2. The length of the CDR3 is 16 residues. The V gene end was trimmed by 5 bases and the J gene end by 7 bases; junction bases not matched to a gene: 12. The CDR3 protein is CASSLFWTSGAREQYF. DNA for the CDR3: TGTGCCAGCAGTCTATTTTGGACTAGCGGGGCCAGGGAGCAGTACTTC.

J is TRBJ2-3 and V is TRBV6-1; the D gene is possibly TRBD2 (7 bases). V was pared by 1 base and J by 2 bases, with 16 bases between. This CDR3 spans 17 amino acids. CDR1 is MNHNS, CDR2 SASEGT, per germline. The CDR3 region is CASSEGWGGGITDTQYF. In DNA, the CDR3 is TGTGCCAGCAGTGAAGGCTGGGGAGGGGGGATCACAGATACGCAGTATTTT.

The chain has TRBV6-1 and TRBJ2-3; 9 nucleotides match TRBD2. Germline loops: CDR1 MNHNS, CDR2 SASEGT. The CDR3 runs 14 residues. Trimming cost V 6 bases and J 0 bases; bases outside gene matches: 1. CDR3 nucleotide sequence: TGTGCCAGCAGAACTAGCGGGAGCACAGATACGCAGTATTTT. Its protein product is CASRTSGSTDTQYF.

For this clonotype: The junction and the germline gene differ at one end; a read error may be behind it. CDR3 protein: CAGSLTGFGTEAFF. CDR3 sequence (DNA): TGTGCCGGCAGCTTAACGGGGTTCGGCACTGAAGCTTTCTTT. The chain employs TRBV7-9 and TRBJ1-1; D uncertain. This CDR3 has 14 amino acids. Germline V CDR1 and CDR2: SEHNR, FQNEAQ (reference sequence).

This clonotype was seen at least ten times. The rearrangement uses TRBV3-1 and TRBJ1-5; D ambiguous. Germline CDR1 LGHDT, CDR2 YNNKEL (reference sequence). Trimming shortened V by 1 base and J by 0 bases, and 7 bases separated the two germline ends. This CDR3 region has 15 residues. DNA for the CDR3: TGTGCCAGCAGCCAAGGCCAATATAGCAATCAGCCCCAGCATTTT. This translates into CASSQGQYSNQPQHF.

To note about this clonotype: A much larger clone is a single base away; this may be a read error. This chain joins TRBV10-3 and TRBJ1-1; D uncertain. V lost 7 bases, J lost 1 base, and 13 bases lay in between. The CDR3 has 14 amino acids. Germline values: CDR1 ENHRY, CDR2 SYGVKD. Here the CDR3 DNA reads TGTGCCATCACCTCGGGCAGTCCGAACACTGAAGCTTTCTTT. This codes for CAITSGSPNTEAFF.

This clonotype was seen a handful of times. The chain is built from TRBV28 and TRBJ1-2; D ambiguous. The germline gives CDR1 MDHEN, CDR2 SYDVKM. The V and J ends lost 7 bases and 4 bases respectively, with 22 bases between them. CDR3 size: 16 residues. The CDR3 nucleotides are TGTGCCAGCAAACGGGCGATCGAGGGTGTAGTCTATGGCTACACCTTC. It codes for CASKRAIEGVVYGYTF.

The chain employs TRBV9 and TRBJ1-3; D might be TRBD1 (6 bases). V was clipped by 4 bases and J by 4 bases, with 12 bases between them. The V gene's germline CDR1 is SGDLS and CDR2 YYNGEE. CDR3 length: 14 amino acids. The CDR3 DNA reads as TGTGCCAGCAGCAAAACAGGGCCGGGAAACACCATATATTTT. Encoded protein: CASSKTGPGNTIYF.

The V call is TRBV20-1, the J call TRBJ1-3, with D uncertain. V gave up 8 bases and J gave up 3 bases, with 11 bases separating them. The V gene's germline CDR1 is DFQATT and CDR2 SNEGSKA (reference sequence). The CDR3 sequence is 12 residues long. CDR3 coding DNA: TGCAGTAGTCCGGGGTTTGGAAACACCATATATTTT. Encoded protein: CSSPGFGNTIYF.

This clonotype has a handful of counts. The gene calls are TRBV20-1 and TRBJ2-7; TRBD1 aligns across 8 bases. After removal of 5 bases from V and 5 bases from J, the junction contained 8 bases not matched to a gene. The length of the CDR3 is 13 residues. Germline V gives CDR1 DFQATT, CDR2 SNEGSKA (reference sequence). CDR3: CSAARQGSDEQYF. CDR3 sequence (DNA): TGCAGTGCTGCGAGACAGGGGAGTGACGAGCAGTACTTC.

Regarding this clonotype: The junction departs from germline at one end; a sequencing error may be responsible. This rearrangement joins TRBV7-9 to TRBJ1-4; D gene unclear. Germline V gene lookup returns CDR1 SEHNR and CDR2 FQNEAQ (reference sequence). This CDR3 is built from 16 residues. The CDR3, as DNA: TGTGCCAGCAGCTTATTATTGGGTCTAACTAATGAAAAACTGTTCTTT. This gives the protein CASSLLLGLTNEKLFF.

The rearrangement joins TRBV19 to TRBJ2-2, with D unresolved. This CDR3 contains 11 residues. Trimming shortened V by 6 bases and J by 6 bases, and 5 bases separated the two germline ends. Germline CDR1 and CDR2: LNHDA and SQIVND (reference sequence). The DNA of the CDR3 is TGTGCCAGTAGAGAGGCCGGGGAGCTGTTTTTT. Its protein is CASREAGELFF.

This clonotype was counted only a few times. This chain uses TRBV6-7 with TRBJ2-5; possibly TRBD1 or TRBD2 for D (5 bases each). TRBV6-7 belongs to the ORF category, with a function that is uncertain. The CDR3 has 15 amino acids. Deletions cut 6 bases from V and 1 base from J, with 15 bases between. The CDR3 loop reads CASSHGVTAQETQYF. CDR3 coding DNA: TGTGCCAGCAGCCACGGGGTGACAGCCCAAGAGACCCAGTACTTC.

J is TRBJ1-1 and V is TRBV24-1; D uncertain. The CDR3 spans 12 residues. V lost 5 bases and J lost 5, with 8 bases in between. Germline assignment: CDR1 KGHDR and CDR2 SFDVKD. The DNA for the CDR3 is TGTGCCACCAGTGTAATAAGGACTGAAGCTTTCTTT. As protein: CATSVIRTEAFF.

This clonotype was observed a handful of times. The CDR3 is CASTQRGANTGELFF. CDR3 bases: TGTGCCAGCACCCAAAGAGGCGCGAACACCGGGGAGCTGTTTTTT. The chain uses TRBV9 and TRBJ2-2; D call uncertain. CDR1 and CDR2 (germline): SGDLS, YYNGEE. There are 15 residues in the CDR3. V was shortened by 6 bases and J by 0 bases, with 12 bases between the two germline ends.

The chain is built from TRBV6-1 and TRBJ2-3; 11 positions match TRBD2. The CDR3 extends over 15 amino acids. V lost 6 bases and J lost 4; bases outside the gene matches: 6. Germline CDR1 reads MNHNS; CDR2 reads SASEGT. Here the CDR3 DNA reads TGTGCCAGCAGATTTAGCGGGGGGGCCCCAGATACGCAGTATTTT. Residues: CASRFSGGAPDTQYF.